This T cell receptor beta chain came from a study of cytomegalovirus exposure and HLA in healthy donors. PCR employed 60 Vbeta and 13 Jbeta primers. Method: immunoSEQ multiplex PCR; TCRdb's copy keeps in-frame clones and lacks some. This sample has about 55,000 clones, with 65% to 80% found just once. The table lists this clone with a few counts. This CDR3 contains 14 residues. V was pared by 6 bases and J by 3 bases, with 8 bases of the junction left unmatched. Per germline, CDR1 MNHEY and CDR2 SVGAGI. The chain links TRBV6-5 to TRBJ2-7; 7 bases agree with TRBD1. The TCR sequence derives from a man aged 40-50 years in good health and CMV-seropositive. What was sequenced was PBMCs. Written as DNA, the CDR3 is TGTGCCAGCAGGGCACTGACAGGGAGCTACGAGCAGTACTTC. Protein product: CASRALTGSYEQYF.